This T cell receptor beta chain was identified during a study of identifying expanded T cells in peripheral blood (dated by TCRdb to about 2019). Background for the entire study: Four technical replicates, made by sequencing separate aliquots from the same pool of genomic DNA, were compared pairwise. What the work shows at the level of the full study, not this receptor alone: The beta-binomial model significantly reduced the number of clones called differentially abundant and the false-positive rate across all healthy-donor time intervals. The binomial model flagged about 1.2 differentially abundant clones between technical replicates, compared with 15 to 17 over around two weeks and 19 over roughly 4 weeks. Across all healthy donors, variance in clone template counts between two-week samples was found to increase significantly with total template count. The authors expected that over much longer intervals, such as months to years, biological variance in healthy repertoires might increase even further.

The CDR3 has 15 amino acids, counting the end cysteine and phenylalanine. The DNA shown is the 45-base CDR3, in frame from base 1. The V end loses 4 bases and the J end loses 2 bases, and a stretch of 15 bases separates them. Per the germline V gene, MGHRA is the CDR1 and YSYEKL is the CDR2. During the collection period, no immune events, such as infections, were documented for the healthy donors. To calibrate time-dependent variance in a beta-binomial model of T-cell clone differential abundance, blood repertoires from healthy donors were used as a training cohort. The training cohort included some ten healthy donors, of whom 3 were female and 7 were male. An age range of about 29 to 65 years, with an average of about 45 years, was recorded for the donors. Obtained from a commercial supplier, whole blood was collected from each healthy donor at three time points set approximately two weeks apart. For immunosequencing, genomic DNA was extracted from whole blood that had not been sorted.

Points on this clone: Its cognate antigen has yet to be identified. Base qualities are missing; no much larger clone stands one base away.

The immunoSEQ Assay, which relies on bias-controlled multiplex PCR amplification of genomic DNA, was used to profile TCRbeta CDR3 regions. On the authors' methods: To quantify the absolute abundance of each unique TCRbeta CDR3 region, the sequences were collapsed and filtered. Two models were used to test differential abundance: a binomial model (Fisher-equivalent) and a beta-binomial model that adds time-dependent variance fitted from healthy donors. Clones with fewer than 5 combined templates were removed, and a clone was called differentially abundant if the clone's Benjamini-Hochberg FDR was below 0.01. Beta-binomial variance was modeled as a function of total template count across the two samples using the form v = (b*log(k)+a)^2. The immuneACCESS repertoire file appears here via TCRdb, limited to in-frame rearrangements. These files lack a portion of the clones; in checked studies, under half of the deficit traces to unresolved V genes, and the cause of the others is not known. The V and J calls and clone size were taken over from that table, and D and trimming were inferred from the DNA. The sample table lists around 60,000 clones, approximately 83% of them with a count of one. Roughly 18% of the sample goes to the ten largest clones.

Sequenced input: blood. The sequence was collected from a person between 18 and 75 years old in good health. The V and J genes are TRBV4-1 and TRBJ2-7; a weak D assignment points to TRBD2 (5 bases agree). The base sequence is TGCGCCAGCAGCCTGGGAGATCACGTCCCCTACGAGCAGTACTTC. This encodes CASSLGDHVPYEQYF.